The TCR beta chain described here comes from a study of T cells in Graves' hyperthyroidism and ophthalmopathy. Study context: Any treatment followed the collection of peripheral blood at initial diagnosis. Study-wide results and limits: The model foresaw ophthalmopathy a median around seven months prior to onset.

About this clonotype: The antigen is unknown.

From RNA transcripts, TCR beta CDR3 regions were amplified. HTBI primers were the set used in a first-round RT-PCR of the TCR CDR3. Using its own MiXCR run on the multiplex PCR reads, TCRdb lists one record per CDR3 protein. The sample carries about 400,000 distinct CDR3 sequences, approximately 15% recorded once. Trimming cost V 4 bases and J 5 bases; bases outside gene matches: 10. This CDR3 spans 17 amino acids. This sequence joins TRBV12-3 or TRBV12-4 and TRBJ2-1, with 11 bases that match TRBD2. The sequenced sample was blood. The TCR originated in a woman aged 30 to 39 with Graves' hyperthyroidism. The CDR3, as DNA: TGTGCCAGCAGTTCCCCGGCGGTAGCGGGAGGGGACAATGAGCAGTTCTTC. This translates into CASSSPAVAGGDNEQFF.